These 10 T cell receptor beta chains share one sample of origin, sequenced in a study of blood T cell repertoires in COVID-19. Produced via immunoSEQ multiplex PCR; TCRdb's table is partial and in-frame only. This table holds tens of thousands of clones, 83% found once. Specimen: peripheral blood. All receptors come from an elderly woman with acute or convalescent COVID-19.

The V and J genes are TRBV7-2 and TRBJ2-1; 11 bases agree with TRBD2. Germline assignment: CDR1 SGHTA and CDR2 FQGNSA. The CDR3 sequence is 16 residues long. V trimming: 5 bases; J trimming: 7 bases; junction bases outside the gene matches: 10. The CDR3 DNA reads TGTGCCAGCAGCCCACGGCTAGCGGGGGGTCGGAATGAGCAGTTCTTC. It encodes CASSPRLAGGRNEQFF.

The genes are TRBV18 and TRBJ1-6; D is undetermined. The V gene's germline CDR1 is KGHSH and CDR2 LQKENI. V was shortened by 6 bases and J by 5 bases, with 5 bases between the two germline ends. The length of the CDR3 is 12 residues. The CDR3 DNA reads as TGTGCCAGCTCGAGGGATAATTCACCCCTCCACTTT. Its translation: CASSRDNSPLHF.

The chain carries TRBV6-6 and TRBJ2-2; TRBD2 aligns across 12 bases. This CDR3 is 16 amino acids long. Trimming took 8 bases from V and 6 from J; bases not matched to a gene: 10. Germline V gene lookup returns CDR1 MNHNY and CDR2 SVGAGI (reference sequence). In nucleotides, the CDR3 is TGTGCCAGCCTCCTAGCGGGAGGGGGGTTGGCCGGGGAGCTGTTTTTT. This codes for CASLLAGGGLAGELFF.

J is TRBJ1-1 and V is TRBV18, with 9 bases lining up with TRBD1. V was pared by 1 base and J by 1 base, with 1 base of the junction left unmatched. Germline lookup yields CDR1 KGHSH and CDR2 LQKENI. CDR3 length: 15 residues. CDR3 nucleotide sequence: TGTGCCAGCTCACCACGACAGGGGGAGAACACTGAAGCTTTCTTT. Translation: CASSPRQGENTEAFF.

The rearrangement joins TRBV19 to TRBJ1-2, with 8 bases that match TRBD1. CDR1 and CDR2 (germline): LNHDA, SQIVND (reference sequence). V lost 4 bases and J lost 7; bases outside the gene matches: 11. CDR3 length equals 15 residues. The DNA for the CDR3 is TGTGCCAGTAGTAGATTTCTCAGGGGGCCAGGTGGCTACACCTTC. This translates into CASSRFLRGPGGYTF.

The chain couples TRBV12-1 to TRBJ2-6; TRBD1 is the table's D call and was not checked against the DNA. TRBV12-1 is a pseudogene. The CDR3 runs to 19 residues. In nucleotides, the CDR3 is TGTGCCAGCAGCGCTTACCCGGGACACGCGAGCTCTGGGGCCAACGTCCTGACTTTC. Its translation is CASSAYPGHASSGANVLTF.

The V call is TRBV6-5, the J call TRBJ1-2, with D possibly being TRBD1 (5 bases). Germline lookup yields CDR1 MNHEY and CDR2 SVGAGI. The V and J ends lost 5 bases and 4 bases respectively, with 14 bases between them. The CDR3 is 14 residues long. The CDR3 spells CASSPRTFSYGYTF. The CDR3 nucleotides are TGTGCCAGCAGTCCTCGGACATTCTCCTATGGCTACACCTTC.

The chain combines TRBV7-8 with TRBJ1-4, with 8 positions matching TRBD1. V was pared by 4 bases and J by 7 bases, with 8 bases of the junction left unmatched. This CDR3 region has 15 residues. From germline, CDR1 is SGHVS and CDR2 FQNEAQ. CDR3 sequence reads: CASSWAQGGSEKLFF. The CDR3 bases are TGTGCCAGCAGCTGGGCACAGGGGGGGAGTGAAAAACTGTTTTTT.

This clone was seen a few times. The gene calls are TRBV19 and TRBJ1-1; TRBD1 matches at 7 bases. The V gene end was trimmed by 5 bases and the J gene end by 3 bases; junction bases not matched to a gene: 6. The CDR3 covers 14 residues. Germline V gene data show CDR1 as LNHDA and CDR2 as SQIVND (reference sequence). The DNA of the CDR3 is TGTGCCAGTAGTCCTATAGACAGGGACACTGAAGCTTTCTTT. Its protein is CASSPIDRDTEAFF.

The rearrangement joins TRBV28 to TRBJ2-4; TRBD1 might be the D (6 bases). Germline values: CDR1 MDHEN, CDR2 SYDVKM. The CDR3 is 15 amino acids. Between the trimmed V and J ends, which lost 6 bases and 1 base, there was a span of 13 bases. This CDR3 reads CASSRVGAAKNIQYF. The CDR3, as DNA: TGTGCCAGCAGCCGCGTGGGGGCCGCCAAAAACATTCAGTACTTC.